The source of this TCR beta chain is a study of blood T cell dynamics during melanoma immunotherapy. Study observations and caveats: Whether repertoire-driving clones were melanoma-specific could not be determined.

The CDR3 runs to 15 residues. From germline, CDR1 is SEHNR and CDR2 FQNEAQ (reference sequence). V lost 1 base and J 4 bases, leaving 11 bases between the germline ends. This clone was found once. The antigen is undetermined. The assay received all extracted DNA from sorted CD8+ subsets. Using immunoSEQ multiplex PCR, the repertoire was profiled, and TCRdb retains in-frame clones only, with some absent. The sample holds 120 to 150 clones, over 80% seen once. Time point in this sample: pre-treatment baseline. Samples come from before therapy and from week 3 after the first blockade cycle. Apart from a couple of fast progressors, RECIST 1.1 response was judged 12 weeks post-infusion.

This material consisted of naive CD8+ T cells from blood, taken from a patient treated with checkpoint blockade. This sequence was found in a human donor with melanoma. This chain uses TRBV7-9 with TRBJ2-1; D remains ambiguous. The CDR3 DNA reads as TGTGCCAGCAGCTTAGTTGGCCCTTCTTACAATGAGCAGTTCTTC. Encoded protein: CASSLVGPSYNEQFF.